The present entry profiles one TCR beta chain with its context. The protocol was immunoSEQ multiplex PCR, while the TCRdb copy is restricted to in-frame clones and leaves out a portion. The table has roughly 23,000 clones, roughly 44% seen once; the top ten hold around 1.5%. This CDR3 has 13 amino acids. V was clipped by 3 bases and J by 4 bases, with 7 bases between them. Germline CDR1 and CDR2: SEHNR and FQNEAQ (reference sequence). Labeling with CFSE marked 200,000 or so responder cells, which were plated with 200,000 or so irradiated, violet-dye-labeled stimulator cells. This entry comes from a study of graft-versus-host responses after intestinal transplantation. Findings of the study overall: Association was observed between peak circulating GvH clone levels and early post-transplant HvG declines.

The chain employs TRBV7-9 and TRBJ2-1, with unresolved D. The receptor was derived from a human patient who was an organ donor for intestinal transplantation. The sequences come from alloreactive CD8+ T cells from a mixed lymphocyte reaction culture, collected before transplantation. As to subset: CFSE-low proliferating T cells sorted from approximately 6-day pre-transplant mixed lymphocyte reaction (GvH or HvG direction). The CDR3 protein is CASSLGYYNEQFF. Here the CDR3 DNA reads TGTGCCAGCAGCTTGGGCTATTACAATGAGCAGTTCTTC.